This entry describes one T cell receptor (beta chain). Its antigen is unidentified. The sample originates from a study of T cells in localized non-small cell lung cancer. The study, taken as a whole, reports: Adjacent uninvolved lung had the highest clonality, suggesting focused antigen responses. Longer overall survival was linked to higher blood T cell density.

The data were produced by immunoSEQ multiplex PCR, yet TCRdb's version contains in-frame clones alone and is incomplete. The table has approximately 11,000 clones, about four fifths seen once. Germline V gives CDR1 SGHTA, CDR2 FQGNSA. V shed 6 bases and J 7 bases; nucleotides not matched to a gene: 8. CDR3 length equals 14 residues. The chain links TRBV7-2 to TRBJ2-5; TRBD2 agrees at 10 bases. The receptor was isolated from a female donor aged 60 or older with stage II lung adenocarcinoma. The specimen was peripheral blood mononuclear cells, collected before any cancer treatment. This CDR3 is CASRLSGGAGTQYF. The CDR3 DNA is TGTGCCAGCAGACTCAGCGGGGGGGCTGGGACCCAGTACTTC.